There are a few counts of the clone carrying this T cell receptor beta chain. Germline V gives CDR1 SNHLY, CDR2 FYNNEI. V lost 4 bases and J lost 5, with 14 bases in between. The CDR3 runs 15 residues. The data are from a study of T cells in Graves' hyperthyroidism and ophthalmopathy. Researchers took RNA transcripts and amplified the TCR beta CDR3 regions from them. Researchers ran a first-round RT-PCR on the TCR CDR3 using the HTBI primer set. TCRdb ran MiXCR on the multiplex PCR reads and lists one entry per CDR3 protein. The profile covers about 560,000 distinct CDR3 sequences, with about a sixth appearing a single time and approximately 20% taken by the ten largest. Stable hyperthyroidism: no ophthalmopathy progression over 18 months of follow-up.

V gene TRBV2 combines with J gene TRBJ1-4; D is undetermined. The clonotype originates from a woman between 18 and 29 years old with Graves' hyperthyroidism. Sequencing was performed on blood. CDR3 sequence reads: CASSAPRTSNEKLFF. The CDR3 DNA follows: TGTGCCAGCAGTGCACCAAGGACCTCAAATGAAAAACTGTTTTTT.